The 27 T cell receptor beta chains below all came from one sample that was sequenced in a study of blood T cell repertoires in COVID-19. Assay used: immunoSEQ multiplex PCR; TCRdb lists only in-frame clones, some missing. The sample gives over 100,000 clones, roughly 88% of which show up once; about 9.3% is in the top ten. Input material: peripheral blood. The receptor source for this set is a man in his fifties or sixties with acute or convalescent COVID-19.

J is TRBJ2-3 and V is TRBV7-9, with 7 bases that match TRBD2. Germline CDR1 reads SEHNR; CDR2 reads FQNEAQ (reference sequence). V shed 3 bases and J 3 bases; nucleotides not matched to a gene: 6. The CDR3 totals 15 residues. This CDR3 reads CASSFPGGGTDTQYF. The CDR3 DNA reads TGTGCCAGCAGCTTCCCTGGGGGGGGGACAGATACGCAGTATTTT.

The J gene is TRBJ2-7, the V gene TRBV5-1; tentatively, D is TRBD1 (7 bases). Per the germline V gene, CDR1 is SGHRS and CDR2 is YFSETQ. The CDR3 sequence is 16 residues long. The V end was cut by 0 bases, the J end by 1 base, with 14 bases between. DNA of the CDR3: TGCGCCAGCAGCTTGGGGGCCAGGGGGGCTTCCTACGAGCAGTACTTC. Encoded protein: CASSLGARGASYEQYF.

V gene TRBV5-4 combines with J gene TRBJ1-1, with D possibly being TRBD1 (5 bases). The length of the CDR3 is 15 residues. The V gene lost 3 bases and the J gene lost 6 bases, with 18 bases spanning the gap. Germline-derived CDR1 and CDR2 are SGHNT and YYREEE (reference sequence). The CDR3 bases are TGTGCCAGCAGCTCTTCAAATACAGGTCTGGCTGAAGCTTTCTTT. This translates into CASSSSNTGLAEAFF. Looking up the rest from reference TRBV5-4 and TRBJ1-1 gives the full variable domain: ETGVTQSPTHLIKTRGQQVTLRCSSQSGHNTVSWYQQALGQGPQFIFQYYREEENGRGNFPPRFSGLQFPNYSSELNVNALELDDSALYLCASSSSNTGLAEAFFGQGTRLTVV.

The chain recombines TRBV7-8 with TRBJ2-5, with 14 nucleotides matching TRBD2. The CDR3 is 17 amino acids. Germline V CDR1 and CDR2: SGHVS, FQNEAQ. V was pared by 1 base and J by 2 bases, with 3 bases of the junction left unmatched. In nucleotides, the CDR3 is TGTGCCAGCAGCTTAGGACTAGCGGGGGGGAGACAAGAGACCCAGTACTTC. Translation: CASSLGLAGGRQETQYF.

The chain combines TRBV18 with TRBJ1-1; 9 nucleotides match TRBD1. The CDR3 extends over 14 amino acids. The V and J ends lost 3 bases and 8 bases, in that order; junction bases with no gene match: 7. CDR1 KGHSH and CDR2 LQKENI come from the germline V gene. DNA for the CDR3: TGTGCCAGCTCACCCGGGACAGGGACTCGGGAAGCTTTCTTT. Its translation: CASSPGTGTREAFF.

The gene calls are TRBV5-1 and TRBJ1-1; no firm D call. Germline CDR1 SGHRS, CDR2 YFSETQ. CDR3 length equals 14 residues. V gave up 1 base and J gave up 1 base, with 8 bases separating them. CDR3 residues: CASSLTASNTEAFF. The CDR3 coding sequence is TGCGCCAGCAGCTTGACAGCATCGAACACTGAAGCTTTCTTT.

This rearrangement joins TRBV5-1 to TRBJ1-1, with D possibly TRBD1 on 6 matching bases. V was shortened by 2 bases and J by 1 base, with 9 bases between the two germline ends. This CDR3 has 14 residues. Germline V gene sequence: CDR1 SGHRS, CDR2 YFSETQ. The CDR3 nucleotides are TGCGCCAGCAGCTTTGGACAGCCGAACACTGAAGCTTTCTTT. It encodes CASSFGQPNTEAFF.

V usage is TRBV19 and J usage is TRBJ1-1; no clear D. Germline values: CDR1 LNHDA, CDR2 SQIVND (reference sequence). V gave up 2 bases and J gave up 0 bases, with 7 bases separating them. This CDR3 has 14 residues. The CDR3 is CASSIPRLNTEAFF. For the CDR3, the DNA is TGTGCCAGTAGTATACCCCGTCTGAACACTGAAGCTTTCTTT.

The J gene is TRBJ2-4, the V gene TRBV28, with D unresolved. CDR3 size: 11 residues. V was shortened by 6 bases and J by 7 bases, with 7 bases between the two germline ends. Per germline, CDR1 MDHEN and CDR2 SYDVKM. The CDR3 DNA reads as TGTGCCAGCAGCCTGTTGAACATTCAGTACTTC. Protein sequence: CASSLLNIQYF. The entire variable domain, with the rest obtained from reference TRBV28 and TRBJ2-4, is as follows: DVKVTQSSRYLVKRTGEKVFLECVQDMDHENMFWYRQDPGLGLRLIYFSYDVKMKEKGDIPEGYSVSREKKERFSLILESASTNQTSMYLCASSLLNIQYFGAGTRLSVL.

The chain combines TRBV20-1 with TRBJ1-2; D remains ambiguous. The CDR3 is made up of 11 amino acids. Germline assignment: CDR1 DFQATT and CDR2 SNEGSKA (reference sequence). V gave up 8 bases and J gave up 0 bases, with 7 bases separating them. The CDR3 DNA reads as TGCAGTACCTCAGCTAACTATGGCTACACCTTC. This encodes CSTSANYGYTF.

The rearrangement links TRBV19 to TRBJ1-4; D remains unclear. Germline-derived CDR1 and CDR2 are LNHDA and SQIVND (reference sequence). V lost 10 bases to trimming and J lost 4 bases, with 16 bases between them. CDR3 length equals 14 residues. The CDR3: CATRSELYNEKLFF. CDR3 nucleotides: TGTGCCACCCGGTCTGAGCTCTATAATGAAAAACTGTTTTTT.

This clone was seen a single time. The rearrangement links TRBV28 to TRBJ2-5; D may be TRBD2 (7 bases). Trimming left V 3 bases short and J 5 bases short, with 13 bases between. Germline CDR1 reads MDHEN; CDR2 reads SYDVKM. The CDR3 is made up of 14 amino acids. The DNA for the CDR3 is TGTGCCAGCAGTTTCCGGGGGGCTGTCGAGACCCAGTACTTC. Amino acid sequence: CASSFRGAVETQYF.

This clone was detected only once. The V gene is TRBV5-4, the J gene TRBJ2-1; no clear D gene. The CDR3 sequence is 18 residues long. Trimming took 6 bases from V and 0 from J, leaving 22 bases between them. Per germline, CDR1 SGHNT and CDR2 YYREEE (reference sequence). The CDR3 bases are TGTGCCAGCACTCTGACACTTACACAAGAATACTCCTACAATGAGCAGTTCTTC. Amino acids: CASTLTLTQEYSYNEQFF. The full variable domain, in which reference TRBV5-4 and TRBJ2-1 provide the parts outside the CDR3, is ETGVTQSPTHLIKTRGQQVTLRCSSQSGHNTVSWYQQALGQGPQFIFQYYREEENGRGNFPPRFSGLQFPNYSSELNVNALELDDSALYLCASTLTLTQEYSYNEQFFGPGTRLTVL.

This clone has a handful of counts. The CDR3 bases are TGTGCCAGCAGGGCAGGGGGCGATCAGCCCCAGCATTTT. It is translated as CASRAGGDQPQHF. The chain carries TRBV28 and TRBJ1-5, with 8 bases aligning to TRBD1. CDR1 and CDR2 from the germline V gene are MDHEN and SYDVKM. This CDR3 has 13 residues. The junction had 3 bases not matched to a gene; V was cut back by 6 bases and J by 5 bases.

The rearrangement uses TRBV6-4 and TRBJ2-2; a weak D match, TRBD1 (6 bases). The CDR3 has 17 residues. Germline-derived CDR1 and CDR2 are MRHNA and SNTAGT. The V end lost 0 bases, the J end lost 1 base, and 12 bases lay between the germline ends. The CDR3 coding sequence is TGTGCCAGCAGTGACTCGATGAACAGGGAGAACACCGGGGAGCTGTTTTTT. Translation gives CASSDSMNRENTGELFF.

The J gene is TRBJ1-5, the V gene TRBV18; 7 bases line up with TRBD1. In germline, CDR1 is KGHSH, CDR2 LQKENI. This CDR3 has 15 residues. J gave up 5 bases and V 2 bases, and 6 bases lay outside the gene matches. The CDR3 DNA reads TGTGCCAGCTCACCAACCGGACAGGATGATCAGCCCCAGCATTTT. The encoded protein is CASSPTGQDDQPQHF.

The rearrangement links TRBV5-6 to TRBJ1-4, with 7 bases fitting TRBD1. CDR1 and CDR2 (germline): SGHDT, YYEEEE. The CDR3 covers 17 residues. With V trimmed by 1 base and J by 10 bases, 16 bases remained unmatched. CDR3 residues: CASSLTHGAGGSGKLFF. DNA for the CDR3: TGTGCCAGCAGCTTGACTCACGGCGCAGGGGGTTCGGGAAAACTGTTTTTT.

This clone occurred once. The chain recombines TRBV27 with TRBJ1-4, with a tentative D call TRBD1 (6 bases). The germline V and J ends were trimmed by 3 bases and 7 bases, with 12 bases remaining between them. Germline lookup yields CDR1 MNHEY and CDR2 SMNVEV (reference sequence). This CDR3 is 14 amino acids long. CDR3 DNA: TGTGCCAGCAGTTTGGCAGGGGACGTTGAAAAACTGTTTTTT. This encodes CASSLAGDVEKLFF.

The rearrangement uses TRBV14 and TRBJ1-1, with D hard to call. The CDR3 length is 17 residues. V was pared by 4 bases and J by 0 bases, with 18 bases between. CDR1 and CDR2 from the germline V gene are SGHDN and FVKESK. The CDR3 bases are TGTGCCAGCAGCCGAAGAAAAGGAGGTACTATGAACACTGAAGCTTTCTTT. Its protein product is CASSRRKGGTMNTEAFF.

The chain employs TRBV15 and TRBJ1-1; D is perhaps TRBD1 (5 bases). Germline CDR1 is LNHNV and CDR2 is YYDKDF (reference sequence). The CDR3 is 13 residues long. V was trimmed by 5 bases and J by 3 bases, leaving 10 bases between them. The CDR3: CATSSRGDTEAFF. As DNA, the CDR3 is TGTGCCACCAGCTCCCGGGGGGACACTGAAGCTTTCTTT.

The chain is built from TRBV5-4 and TRBJ2-2; 7 bases are a match to TRBD1. The CDR3 extends over 16 amino acids. Trimming took 4 bases from V and 5 from J; bases not matched to a gene: 11. Germline V gene lookup returns CDR1 SGHNT and CDR2 YYREEE (reference sequence). The CDR3 spells CASSHPGQRTTGELFF. The CDR3 DNA follows: TGTGCCAGCAGCCACCCGGGACAGCGAACGACCGGGGAGCTGTTTTTT.

J is TRBJ1-5 and V is TRBV20-1; the D is unclear. Trimming removed 3 bases from V and 0 bases from J, with 12 bases in between. Germline CDR1 reads DFQATT; CDR2 reads SNEGSKA (reference sequence). The CDR3 is 15 residues long. CDR3 DNA sequence: TGCAGTGCTAGTCAACGCGAATATAGCAATCAGCCCCAGCATTTT. Translation: CSASQREYSNQPQHF.

J is TRBJ2-3 and V is TRBV9; 7 bases fit TRBD1. CDR1 and CDR2 (germline): SGDLS, YYNGEE. V dropped 0 bases and J dropped 2; count of bases not matched to a gene: 12. This CDR3 contains 18 residues. Written as DNA, the CDR3 is TGTGCCAGCAGCGTAGTTGGGGTAGTAAGGGGGCTCACAGATACGCAGTATTTT. Translated: CASSVVGVVRGLTDTQYF.

Comment on this clone: Other DNA sequences within the sample encode an identical CDR3. The rearrangement uses TRBV18 and TRBJ1-5; 7 bases map to TRBD1. The CDR3 is 14 amino acids. V was clipped by 3 bases and J by 5 bases; unmatched bases: 4. The V gene's germline CDR1 is KGHSH and CDR2 LQKENI. CDR3 protein: CASSPSTGDQPQHF. In DNA form, the CDR3 reads TGTGCCAGCTCACCCTCAACAGGGGATCAGCCCCAGCATTTT.

V and J are TRBV12-3 or TRBV12-4 and TRBJ1-1, with D possibly matching TRBD1 (5 bases). V was shortened by 2 bases and J by 5 bases, with 9 bases between the two germline ends. This CDR3 is 13 amino acids long. CDR3 sequence (DNA): TGTGCCAGCAGTTTAAATCCAGGGACTGAAGCTTTCTTT. Amino acids: CASSLNPGTEAFF.

This clone was observed a handful of times. The J gene is TRBJ2-7, the V gene TRBV6-5, with 7 bases fitting TRBD1. Losses at the gene ends were 0 bases for V and 0 bases for J; bases not matched to a gene: 5. This CDR3 spans 16 amino acids. Germline V gives CDR1 MNHEY, CDR2 SVGAGI. As DNA, the CDR3 is TGTGCCAGCAGTTACTCGGACAGGTTTGGCTCCTACGAGCAGTACTTC. This gives the protein CASSYSDRFGSYEQYF.

The chain employs TRBV10-3 and TRBJ2-7; possible D gene TRBD2, 5 bases. The CDR3 extends over 15 amino acids. V gave up 4 bases and J gave up 2 bases, with 15 bases separating them. CDR1 and CDR2 (germline): ENHRY, SYGVKD. CDR3 in DNA: TGTGCCATCAGTGGGGGAGAGGGATTGACCTACGAGCAGTACTTC. Its translation: CAISGGEGLTYEQYF.